What follows are 18 T cell receptor beta chains derived from one specimen sequenced in a study of cytomegalovirus exposure and HLA in healthy donors. Vbeta (60) and Jbeta (13) primers were used in the PCR. The data were produced by immunoSEQ multiplex PCR, yet TCRdb's version contains in-frame clones alone and is incomplete. In the table there are tens of thousands of clones, about 70% of which are singletons. Sequences were obtained from PBMCs. The receptors were gathered from a man aged 60-69 years in good health and CMV-seronegative.

The CDR3 DNA sequence: TGTGCCAGCAGTCGGGGGGGAACCACCTACAATGAGCAGTTCTTC. It specifies CASSRGGTTYNEQFF. This chain links TRBV6-5 with TRBJ2-1; 8 bases line up with TRBD2. The CDR3 covers 15 residues. From germline, CDR1 is MNHEY and CDR2 SVGAGI. V trimming: 5 bases; J trimming: 2 bases; junction bases outside the gene matches: 5.

This clone has more than one count but fewer than ten. This chain uses TRBV6-1 with TRBJ2-2; TRBD1 is a possible D gene (5 bases). The CDR3 consists of 15 residues. The germline V gene encodes CDR1 MNHNS and CDR2 SASEGT. V gave up 3 bases and J gave up 4 bases, with 12 bases separating them. Here the CDR3 reads CASSESLGRTGELFF. CDR3 coding DNA: TGTGCCAGCAGTGAGTCTTTGGGGCGCACCGGGGAGCTGTTTTTT.

A few counts support this clone. The rearrangement uses TRBV5-1 and TRBJ1-1, with 10 bases matching TRBD1. This CDR3 is 17 amino acids long. From germline, CDR1 is SGHRS and CDR2 YFSETQ. V was pared by 5 bases and J by 2 bases, with 12 bases of the junction left unmatched. The CDR3 region is CASSLRDRGLINTEAFF. The CDR3 coding sequence is TGCGCCAGCAGTCTCCGGGACAGGGGATTGATTAACACTGAAGCTTTCTTT.

The rearrangement uses TRBV29-1 and TRBJ2-3, with TRBD1 matching over 10 bases. The CDR3 has 14 amino acids. V lost 3 bases and J lost 6; bases outside the gene matches: 6. CDR1 is SQVTM and CDR2 is ANQGSEA in the germline V gene. CDR3 DNA sequence: TGCAGCGTTGAGCCCGGGACAGGGGACGATACGCAGTATTTT. Translating it yields CSVEPGTGDDTQYF.

V gene TRBV9 combines with J gene TRBJ1-2; TRBD1 might be the D (5 bases). CDR1 is SGDLS, CDR2 YYNGEE, per germline. With 2 bases removed from V and 0 bases from J, the gap between germline ends came to 11 bases. The CDR3 contains 15 residues. The CDR3 here is CASSVRGGANYGYTF. The CDR3 DNA follows: TGTGCCAGCAGCGTCCGGGGGGGAGCTAACTATGGCTACACCTTC.

J is TRBJ1-2 and V is TRBV7-9; D is perhaps TRBD1 (6 bases). The CDR3 is made up of 16 amino acids. Trimming removed 1 base at V and 4 bases at J, with 16 bases between. The germline gives CDR1 SEHNR, CDR2 FQNEAQ (reference sequence). The CDR3 loop is CASSLGGLTGAYGYTF. For the CDR3, the DNA is TGTGCCAGCAGCTTAGGAGGGTTGACAGGCGCCTATGGCTACACCTTC.

The chain is built from TRBV6-1 and TRBJ1-5, with unresolved D. Germline V CDR1 and CDR2: MNHNS, SASEGT. Trimming pared 5 bases from V and 6 bases from J, leaving 5 bases between. There are 11 residues in the CDR3. This chain's CDR3 is CASSLFQPQHF. CDR3 bases: TGTGCCAGCAGTTTATTTCAGCCCCAGCATTTT.

J is TRBJ2-7 and V is TRBV6-1; 10 nucleotides agree with TRBD2. This CDR3 region has 18 residues. CDR1 is MNHNS, CDR2 SASEGT, per germline. V lost 4 bases to trimming and J lost 0 bases; unmatched junction nucleotides: 12. The CDR3 region has the DNA TGTGCCAGCAGTGGGGATGGGACTAGCGAACCGTTCTCCTACGAGCAGTACTTC. This encodes CASSGDGTSEPFSYEQYF.

The rearrangement uses TRBV29-1 and TRBJ2-7, with D maybe TRBD1 (6 bases). The CDR3 has 12 amino acids. Trimming took 6 bases from V and 3 from J, leaving 12 bases between them. Germline V gives CDR1 SQVTM, CDR2 ANQGSEA. The CDR3 sequence: CSVMTGLYEQYF. The CDR3 DNA reads TGCAGCGTAATGACAGGTCTCTACGAGCAGTACTTC.

The rearrangement joins TRBV4-1 to TRBJ1-1; weak D call: TRBD1 (5 bases). V gave up 4 bases and J gave up 4 bases, with 13 bases separating them. CDR1 is MGHRA, CDR2 YSYEKL, per germline. The CDR3 is 14 amino acids. The CDR3 sequence is CASSRGGEGTEAFF. In DNA form, the CDR3 reads TGCGCCAGCAGCCGCGGGGGAGAGGGCACTGAAGCTTTCTTT.

The genes are TRBV5-8 and TRBJ2-1, with 8 bases that match TRBD1. Trimming cost V 2 bases and J 7 bases; bases outside gene matches: 5. CDR1 is SGHTS, CDR2 YDEGEE, per germline. This CDR3 spans 14 amino acids. The CDR3 region is CASSFVTGGNEQFF. The CDR3 nucleotides are TGTGCCAGCAGCTTTGTTACAGGGGGAAATGAGCAGTTCTTC. The whole variable domain, filled in from reference TRBV5-8 and TRBJ2-1, reads EAGVTQSPTHLIKTRGQQATLRCSPISGHTSVYWYQQALGLGLQFLLWYDEGEERNRGNFPPRFSGRQFPNYSSELNVNALELEDSALYLCASSFVTGGNEQFFGPGTRLTVL.

There are a few counts of this clone. The chain recombines TRBV29-1 with TRBJ1-1; D is unclear. Between the trimmed V and J ends, which lost 4 bases and 4 bases, there was a span of 10 bases. The length of the CDR3 is 12 residues. From germline, CDR1 is SQVTM and CDR2 ANQGSEA. The CDR3 DNA reads TGCAGCGTTGTAGAAGAGGTCACTGAAGCTTTCTTT. Protein: CSVVEEVTEAFF.

A remark on this clone: This sample includes further DNA sequences coding for the same CDR3. This rearrangement joins TRBV6-6 to TRBJ2-5; 8 nucleotides match TRBD1. This CDR3 region has 15 residues. The germline CDR1 and CDR2 sequences are MNHNY and SVGAGI (reference sequence). V was pared by 2 bases and J by 1 base, with 3 bases of the junction left unmatched. In DNA, the CDR3 is TGTGCCAGCAGTTACCCAGGGGGCGGCCAAGAGACCCAGTACTTC. Translating it yields CASSYPGGGQETQYF.

The gene calls are TRBV30 and TRBJ1-6; no firm D call. The CDR3 length is 15 residues. Deletions cut 1 base from V and 0 bases from J, with 7 bases between. Germline V gene data show CDR1 as GTSNPN and CDR2 as SVGIG (reference sequence). CDR3 bases: TGTGCCTGGAGTGAGAGGAGCTCCTATAATTCACCCCTCCACTTT. Its translation is CAWSERSSYNSPLHF. The whole variable domain, remainder taken from reference TRBV30 and TRBJ1-6, is SQTIHQWPATLVQPVGSPLSLECTVEGTSNPNLYWYRQAAGRGLQLLFYSVGIGQISSEVPQNLSASRPQDRQFILSSKKLLLSDSGFYLCAWSERSSYNSPLHFGNGTRLTVT.

This chain joins TRBV5-1 and TRBJ2-2; 10 bases fit TRBD1. The CDR3 has 16 residues. CDR1 is SGHRS and CDR2 is YFSETQ in the germline V gene. V was pared by 4 bases and J by 6 bases, with 9 bases of the junction left unmatched. This chain's CDR3 is CASSRSGTGDAGELFF. The CDR3 DNA is TGCGCCAGCAGCAGGTCCGGGACAGGGGATGCCGGGGAGCTGTTTTTT. The complete variable domain, with remaining parts taken from reference TRBV5-1 and TRBJ2-2, reads KAGVTQTPRYLIKTRGQQVTLSCSPISGHRSVSWYQQTPGQGLQFLFEYFSETQRNKGNFPGRFSGRQFSNSRSEMNVSTLELGDSALYLCASSRSGTGDAGELFFGEGSRLTVL.

The V call is TRBV7-9, the J call TRBJ2-7, with a tentative D call TRBD1 (6 bases). The CDR3 has 15 amino acids. CDR1 and CDR2 from the germline V gene are SEHNR and FQNEAQ (reference sequence). Trimming pared 1 base from V and 5 bases from J, leaving 15 bases between. CDR3 in amino acids: CASSLVQGNVHEQYF. The CDR3 nucleotides read TGTGCCAGCAGCTTAGTCCAGGGGAACGTGCACGAGCAGTACTTC.

The V gene is TRBV5-1, the J gene TRBJ2-3; D unclear. The V gene lost 6 bases and the J gene lost 0 bases, with 8 bases spanning the gap. The CDR3 is 13 amino acids. The germline V gene has CDR1 SGHRS and CDR2 YFSETQ. CDR3 sequence reads: CASKRPSTDTQYF. Here the CDR3 DNA reads TGCGCCAGCAAGAGGCCAAGCACAGATACGCAGTATTTT.

The V and J genes are TRBV28 and TRBJ2-4; D is unclear. The CDR3 runs 11 residues. Trimming removed 3 bases at V and 10 bases at J, with 7 bases between. Germline assignment: CDR1 MDHEN and CDR2 SYDVKM. CDR3 DNA sequence: TGTGCCAGCAGTTTTGGCCCTATTCAGTACTTC. This translates into CASSFGPIQYF.